These 4 T cell receptor beta chains originate from one sample sequenced in a study of CD8 T cells in Susac syndrome. RNA in amounts of 0.5 to 1 ug was reverse transcribed with random hexamers. MiXCR, applied by TCRdb to the immunoSEQ multiplex PCR reads, yields one record per CDR3 protein. Here the sample spans approximately 270,000 distinct CDR3 sequences, just under 95% being singletons. The sequencing input was CD4+ T cells from PBMCs. Receptor source: a human donor with multiple sclerosis.

This sequence joins TRBV3-1 and TRBJ1-1; D remains ambiguous. Germline V lookup: CDR1 LGHDT, CDR2 YNNKEL (reference sequence). Deletions cut 1 base from V and 2 bases from J, with 8 bases between. The CDR3 totals 14 residues. CDR3 sequence: CASSQVESNTEAFF. DNA for the CDR3: TGTGCCAGCAGCCAAGTAGAATCCAACACTGAAGCTTTCTTT. Based on the CDR3 plus reference TRBV3-1 and TRBJ1-1, the full variable domain is DTAVSQTPKYLVTQMGNDKSIKCEQNLGHDTMYWYKQDSKKFLKIMFSYNNKELIINETVPNRFSPKSPDKAHLNLHINSLELGDSAVYFCASSQVESNTEAFFGQGTRLTVV.

The V and J genes are TRBV15 and TRBJ2-1; 7 positions agree with TRBD2. The CDR3 sequence is 15 residues long. Germline CDR1 reads LNHNV; CDR2 reads YYDKDF (reference sequence). V was pared by 0 bases and J by 6 bases, with 5 bases of the junction left unmatched. In nucleotides, the CDR3 is TGTGCCACCAGCAGAGATCGACTAGCTGGCAATGAGCAGTTCTTC. It translates to CATSRDRLAGNEQFF.

The rearrangement links TRBV29-1 to TRBJ1-2, with TRBD1 matching 9 bases. CDR1 and CDR2 (germline): SQVTM, ANQGSEA. With V trimmed by 4 bases and J by 1 base, 4 bases remained unmatched. This CDR3 comprises 14 residues. The chain's CDR3 is CSVGGTGRNYGYTF. CDR3 nucleotide sequence: TGCAGCGTTGGGGGGACAGGGCGTAACTATGGCTACACCTTC. The variable domain in full, with the rest retrieved from reference TRBV29-1 and TRBJ1-2, is SAVISQKPSRDICQRGTSLTIQCQVDSQVTMMFWYRQQPGQSLTLIATANQGSEATYESGFVIDKFPISRPNLTFSTLTVSNMSPEDSSIYLCSVGGTGRNYGYTFGSGTRLTVV.

The chain carries TRBV12-3 or TRBV12-4 and TRBJ1-2, with D perhaps matching TRBD1 (5 bases). The CDR3 has 14 residues. Trimming shortened V by 4 bases and J by 4 bases, and 13 bases separated the two germline ends. Here the CDR3 DNA reads TGTGCCAGCAGTTCTCGACAGCCCCCCTATGGCTACACCTTC. This translates into CASSSRQPPYGYTF.